This entry lists 17 T cell receptor beta chains sequenced from one sample in a study of CD8 T cells in ankylosing spondylitis. MiXCR, applied by TCRdb to the 5' RACE reads, yields one record per CDR3 protein. The sample lists about 340,000 distinct CDR3 sequences; over 12% were seen once. What was sequenced was blood, either unsorted or a sorted T cell fraction (not recorded which). Receptors were obtained from a male donor with ankylosing spondylitis or in good health (not recorded which).

V usage is TRBV7-9 and J usage is TRBJ2-1; TRBD1 aligns across 8 bases. CDR3 length equals 17 residues. CDR1 SEHNR and CDR2 FQNEAQ come from the germline V gene (reference sequence). V lost 5 bases and J lost 4; bases outside the gene matches: 13. The CDR3 region has the DNA TGTGCCAGCAGCATAAAGACAGGGGCCTTGCCTTACAATGAGCAGTTCTTC. Amino acids: CASSIKTGALPYNEQFF.

The chain employs TRBV7-8 and TRBJ1-1; TRBD1 agrees at 9 bases. V trimming: 3 bases; J trimming: 5 bases; junction bases outside the gene matches: 4. Germline V lookup: CDR1 SGHVS, CDR2 FQNEAQ. This CDR3 contains 14 residues. CDR3 amino acids: CASSLAGQGTEAFF. The CDR3, as DNA: TGTGCCAGCAGCTTGGCCGGACAGGGGACTGAAGCTTTCTTT.

This clonotype turned up a few times. The J gene is TRBJ1-1, the V gene TRBV5-8; D unresolved. Germline CDR1 is SGHTS and CDR2 is YDEGEE. The CDR3 runs to 12 residues. Trimming pared 7 bases from V and 4 bases from J, leaving 11 bases between. The CDR3 here is CASPGLGTEAFF. The CDR3 DNA follows: TGTGCCAGCCCCGGTTTGGGCACTGAAGCTTTCTTT.

This clonotype was observed a handful of times. The J gene is TRBJ2-5, the V gene TRBV5-4; D is unclear. V shed 4 bases and J shed 4 bases, with 14 bases lying between them. Looked up from germline, CDR1 is SGHNT and CDR2 is YYREEE (reference sequence). This CDR3 is 14 amino acids long. The CDR3 loop reads CASSIPDPGETQYF. CDR3 in DNA: TGTGCCAGCAGCATCCCCGACCCGGGAGAGACCCAGTACTTC.

The chain is built from TRBV12-3 or TRBV12-4 and TRBJ2-7; no clear D gene. CDR3 size: 11 residues. The germline V and J ends were trimmed by 2 bases and 10 bases, with 9 bases remaining between them. CDR3 bases: TGTGCCAGCAGTTTATGGGTTGAACAGTACTTC. Residues: CASSLWVEQYF.

This clonotype was observed a handful of times. V and J are TRBV15 and TRBJ1-4; a possible D gene is TRBD1 (5 bases). V lost 5 bases and J 7 bases, leaving 11 bases between the germline ends. Germline assignment: CDR1 LNHNV and CDR2 YYDKDF (reference sequence). CDR3 size: 13 residues. In DNA, the CDR3 is TGTGCCACCAGCCGAGGGGAGGGTGAAAAACTGTTTTTT. This encodes CATSRGEGEKLFF.

The gene calls are TRBV12-3 or TRBV12-4 and TRBJ2-1, with D tentatively TRBD2 (5 bases). The CDR3 runs 17 residues. The V end lost 7 bases, the J end lost 3 bases, and 22 bases lay between the germline ends. CDR3 bases: TGTGCCAGCACCCCTCATCGGAGAGGGCGGATCTACAATGAGCAGTTCTTC. Its translation is CASTPHRRGRIYNEQFF.

The V gene is TRBV6-5, the J gene TRBJ1-6; TRBD1 is a possible D gene (6 bases). The CDR3 totals 15 residues. CDR1 is MNHEY and CDR2 is SVGAGI in the germline V gene. The ends were cut back, 4 bases at V and 7 bases at J, with 14 bases in the middle. The CDR3 spells CASSLGGAKNSPLHF. CDR3 nucleotide sequence: TGTGCCAGCAGTTTGGGGGGCGCAAAAAATTCACCCCTCCACTTT.

J is TRBJ2-3 and V is TRBV11-3, with TRBD1 matching 11 bases. The germline gives CDR1 SGHNT, CDR2 YENEEA. The CDR3 extends over 17 amino acids. V lost 2 bases, J lost 0 bases, and 4 bases stayed unmatched. The CDR3: CASSLRTGGMSTDTQYF. CDR3 nucleotides: TGTGCCAGCAGCTTACGGACAGGGGGCATGAGCACAGATACGCAGTATTTT.

This chain uses TRBV11-2 with TRBJ2-1; unclear D gene. V lost 0 bases to trimming and J lost 4 bases, with 4 bases between them. CDR3 length: 13 amino acids. The germline gives CDR1 SGHAT, CDR2 FQNNGV. The CDR3 coding sequence is TGTGCCAGCAGCTTAGACGCGTACAATGAGCAGTTCTTC. This sequence encodes CASSLDAYNEQFF.

The chain couples TRBV20-1 to TRBJ2-2; 7 bases align to TRBD2. With 5 bases clipped from V and 2 bases from J, the junction kept 2 bases outside the gene matches. Germline CDR1 and CDR2: DFQATT and SNEGSKA (reference sequence). The CDR3 is made up of 13 amino acids. CDR3 sequence reads: CSAGTINTGELFF. The DNA for the CDR3 is TGCAGTGCTGGGACTATTAACACCGGGGAGCTGTTTTTT.

The gene calls are TRBV6-6 and TRBJ1-1; D is uncertain. The CDR3 spans 13 residues. In germline, CDR1 is MNHNY, CDR2 SVGAGI (reference sequence). The germline V and J ends were trimmed by 10 bases and 1 base, with 13 bases remaining between them. CDR3 amino acids: CATQRSPNTEAFF. CDR3 nucleotides: TGTGCCACCCAACGGAGTCCGAACACTGAAGCTTTCTTT.

The CDR3 region is CASSPPGSSGIQETQYF. CDR3 bases: TGTGCCAGCAGCCCCCCCGGGTCTAGCGGGATCCAAGAGACCCAGTACTTC. The chain carries TRBV7-2 and TRBJ2-5; 9 bases fit TRBD2. This CDR3 is built from 17 residues. Trimming cost V 5 bases and J 1 base; bases outside gene matches: 11. Per the germline V gene, CDR1 is SGHTA and CDR2 is FQGNSA.

This clonotype was seen at least ten times. The chain has TRBV2 and TRBJ1-1; 8 nucleotides line up with TRBD1. The CDR3 loop spans 10 amino acids. Germline-derived CDR1 and CDR2 are SNHLY and FYNNEI. With 10 bases clipped from V and 6 bases from J, the junction kept 1 base outside the gene matches. This CDR3 reads CAKQGAEAFF. The DNA for the CDR3 is TGTGCCAAACAGGGGGCTGAAGCTTTCTTT.

This sequence joins TRBV5-5 and TRBJ1-1; D remains unclear. Germline CDR1 reads SGHKS; CDR2 reads YYEKEE (reference sequence). This CDR3 region has 14 residues. With 1 base removed from V and 5 bases from J, the gap between germline ends came to 12 bases. The CDR3 DNA is TGTGCCAGCAGCTTGTGGGGTATGAGTACTGAAGCTTTCTTT. It translates to CASSLWGMSTEAFF. The full variable domain, with the rest looked up from reference TRBV5-5 and TRBJ1-1, is DAGVTQSPTHLIKTRGQQVTLRCSPISGHKSVSWYQQVLGQGPQFIFQYYEKEERGRGNFPDRFSARQFPNYSSELNVNALLLGDSALYLCASSLWGMSTEAFFGQGTRLTVV.

This clonotype was counted between two and nine times. CDR3 residues: CSARRPGTVNTDTQYF. The CDR3 DNA sequence: TGCAGTGCTAGACGCCCCGGGACCGTTAACACAGATACGCAGTATTTT. V gene TRBV20-1 combines with J gene TRBJ2-3, with D perhaps given as TRBD1 or TRBD2 (5 bases each). CDR1 and CDR2 (germline): DFQATT, SNEGSKA (reference sequence). V was shortened by 2 bases and J by 2 bases, with 17 bases between the two germline ends. The CDR3 covers 16 residues.

The chain employs TRBV14 and TRBJ2-5, with a possible D match to TRBD2 (5 bases). This CDR3 is built from 15 residues. The germline CDR1 and CDR2 sequences are SGHDN and FVKESK. V was clipped by 0 bases and J by 5 bases, with 13 bases between them. CDR3 coding DNA: TGTGCCAGCAGCCAAGATCGTACTAGTGTGGAGACCCAGTACTTC. Its protein is CASSQDRTSVETQYF.